This is a list of T cell receptor beta chains from one sample in a study of blood T cell repertoires in COVID-19. The method was immunoSEQ multiplex PCR; TCRdb's version includes in-frame clones alone and lacks a portion of them. The sample has around 180,000 clones; about 83% are singletons. Sequences were obtained from peripheral blood. Receptors originate from a human donor in a cohort sampled during active COVID-19. Both conserved end residues are part of each CDR3. D genes are given only for firm matches. Clone size is shown for a subset of rows, as once, few, many or a class of expanded clone.

v_gene	d_gene	len	abundance	j_gene	CDR3nt	CDR3aa
TRBV5-6	TRBD2	15	NA	TRBJ2-3	TGTGCCAGCAGCCTGGGACTAGCGGGAAGGGATACGCAGTATTTT	CASSLGLAGRDTQYF
TRBV28	NA	15	NA	TRBJ1-2	TGTGCCAGCAGTTACTTTAGGACAGCTAACTATGGCTACACCTTC	CASSYFRTANYGYTF
TRBV29-1	NA	14	NA	TRBJ2-7	TGCAGCGTTGGGGCTCCCACAACTCCCTACGAGCAGTACTTC	CSVGAPTTPYEQYF
TRBV5-1	NA	15	NA	TRBJ2-7	TGCGCCAGCAGCTTGGTCCCGGGTTCCTCCTACGAGCAGTACTTC	CASSLVPGSSYEQYF
TRBV27	TRBD2	17	NA	TRBJ2-1	TGTGCCAGCAGGGGACTAGCGGGTGGCCCCTCCTACAATGAGCAGTTCTTC	CASRGLAGGPSYNEQFF
TRBV7-2	NA	14	NA	TRBJ2-5	TGTGCCAGCAGCTTAGGAATGCGGCAAGAGACCCAGTACTTC	CASSLGMRQETQYF
TRBV27	NA	11	NA	TRBJ1-2	TGTGCCAGCAGGGCAGGGCATGGCTACACCTTC	CASRAGHGYTF
TRBV6-2/TRBV6-3	NA	13	NA	TRBJ1-1	TGTGCCAGCAGTTCAGGGTACTACACTGAAGCTTTCTTT	CASSSGYYTEAFF
TRBV19	NA	16	NA	TRBJ1-1	TGTGCCAGTAGCTCTTATGTGGGAGCGGCGAACACTGAAGCTTTCTTT	CASSSYVGAANTEAFF
TRBV7-2	NA	13	NA	TRBJ1-4	TGTGCCAGCAGCTTAGGCCCGGATGAAAAACTGTTTTTT	CASSLGPDEKLFF
TRBV9	TRBD2	14	few	TRBJ2-3	TGTGCCAGCAGCGGAACTAGCGGGGCGGATACGCAGTATTTT	CASSGTSGADTQYF
TRBV19	TRBD1	12	NA	TRBJ2-7	TGTGCCACCGGGACAGCCACTCGCGAGCAGTACTTC	CATGTATREQYF
TRBV12-3/TRBV12-4	NA	13	NA	TRBJ1-2	TGTGCCAGCACCTTGGGGGGTGTCTATGGCTACACCTTC	CASTLGGVYGYTF
TRBV6-5	TRBD2	15	NA	TRBJ2-1	TGTGCCAGCAGTTACAGCGGGGGCAGGATCAATGAGCAGTTCTTC	CASSYSGGRINEQFF
TRBV7-9	NA	13	NA	TRBJ1-4	TGTGCCAGCAGCTTAAACAAGAATGAAAAACTGTTTTTT	CASSLNKNEKLFF
TRBV7-9	NA	15	NA	TRBJ2-7	TGTGCCAGCAGCCCGACTCTTTCTAGCTCCTACGAGCAGTACTTC	CASSPTLSSSYEQYF